Many counts were recorded for the clone carrying this T cell receptor beta chain. Its antigen is still unknown. The data originate from a study of T-cell reconstitution after alpha-beta-depleted transplantation in children. Molecular barcoding with unique molecular identifiers was used for the TCRbeta library. TCRdb redid the calling of the PCR reads with MiXCR, one entry per CDR3 protein. The sample yields 440,000 or so distinct CDR3 sequences, 43% seen once. Study observations and caveats: The origin of high day-60 TCRbeta diversity in some patients lay in surviving recipient T cells and thymic progenitors. Reported findings indicate that, about two months after transplant, alpha-beta T cells came from several hundred expanded clones, which were derived from non-depleted graft cells. Diversity and T-cell counts at one year after transplant derived mostly from new T cells.

Germline CDR1 is MDHEN and CDR2 is SYDVKM. The CDR3 consists of 15 residues. The V segment lost 6 bases and the J segment 7 bases; nucleotides outside the gene matches: 9. This TCR was sampled from a girl aged 2 to 10 with aplastic anemia, due to receive a stem cell transplant. The chain combines TRBV28 with TRBJ1-4; 9 nucleotides line up with TRBD1. The sequencing here drew on PBMCs, taken before TCRalphabeta/CD19-depleted stem cell transplant. The CDR3 is CASSRPGTGSEKLFF. DNA for the CDR3: TGTGCCAGCAGCCGCCCCGGGACAGGGAGTGAAAAACTGTTTTTT.